This TCR beta chain was recorded in a study of cytomegalovirus exposure and HLA in healthy donors. This clone was recorded once. Its antigen is not identified. General study points: In most subjects, TCR beta sequences reportedly gave accurate predictions of HLA-A and HLA-B alleles.

The V end was cut by 4 bases, the J end by 9 bases, with 14 bases between. Germline V gives CDR1 SGHNT, CDR2 YYREEE (reference sequence). The CDR3 consists of 13 residues. Primers for the PCR totalled 60 Vbeta and 13 Jbeta. Some clones are missing from TCRdb's copy, which holds only in-frame ones; the method was immunoSEQ multiplex PCR. The sample holds under 200,000 clones, more than 65% seen once. V gene TRBV5-4 combines with J gene TRBJ2-1; no reliable D call. The sequenced material came from PBMCs. The origin of this receptor is a woman aged 25-40 years in good health and CMV-seropositive. Here the CDR3 DNA reads TGTGCCAGCAGCCTGGGTGAGGCAACTGAGCAGTTCTTC. Its translation is CASSLGEATEQFF.